These T cell receptor beta chains were read from a single sample in a study of T cells in Graves' hyperthyroidism and ophthalmopathy. Via MiXCR, TCRdb re-called the multiplex PCR reads, giving one row per CDR3 protein. Found here are some 600,000 distinct CDR3 sequences, about 14% of them singletons; the top ten hold 5.8%. The sequencing sample was made of blood. The receptors stem from a woman in her 30s with Graves' hyperthyroidism that later progressed to Graves' ophthalmopathy. Each CDR3 is given without its conserved first and last residue. Some rows mark clone size as missing; the rest say once, few, many or name a class of expanded clone.

clone_size j_call v_call cdr3_aa
NA TRBJ2-5 TRBV6-2/TRBV6-3 ATKEIVLETQY
once TRBJ1-2 TRBV9 ASSVDGDYGYT
many TRBJ2-3 TRBV28 ASRLDHSLDTQY
few TRBJ2-5 TRBV6-1 ARPPPDRGKETQY
many TRBJ1-1 TRBV19 ASSISAGTNTEAF
NA TRBJ1-1 TRBV20-1 SAGGGAFTNTEAF
NA TRBJ2-7 TRBV6-1 ASTSSGLTYEQY
many TRBJ2-1 TRBV30 AWGGDNEQF
few TRBJ1-2 TRBV19 ASSIGGPEGYGYT
many TRBJ2-5 TRBV5-1 ASSLEGWKTQY
many TRBJ2-7 TRBV20-1 SARDLRGPPRYEQY
few TRBJ2-2 TRBV5-1 ASRPTGTTNTGELF
many TRBJ2-7 TRBV11-2 ASSFARKRSSYEQY
NA TRBJ2-2 TRBV20-1 SASKGNTGELF
many TRBJ2-2 TRBV28 ASSLPPGLGNTGELF
many TRBJ2-3 TRBV19 ASSTDRTGLTDTQY
many TRBJ2-6 TRBV28 ASSPGTGQNGANVLT
NA TRBJ1-3 TRBV29-1 SAVLHGTGFSGNTIY
NA NA TRBV11-1 ASSLGSGSYEQF
many TRBJ1-1 TRBV11-2 ASSLDPYRGMTEAF
NA TRBJ1-1 TRBV18 ASSPQMTGQGTEAF
few TRBJ2-2 TRBV19 ASISRATGELF
many TRBJ2-7 TRBV7-2 ASSLVGTTGGYEQY
few TRBJ1-1 TRBV20-1 SASAGGNTEAF
NA TRBJ2-7 TRBV4-1 ASSQDSGFYEQY
many TRBJ2-5 TRBV7-7 ASSLVPGGAGETQY
many TRBJ2-1 TRBV28 ANREAYNEQF
many TRBJ1-1 TRBV29-1 SVHPGTEAF
NA TRBJ2-7 TRBV30 AWRTTPYEQY
many TRBJ2-5 TRBV6-5 ASSYPSESGYEETQY
few TRBJ2-5 TRBV3-1 ASSRREGQWETQY